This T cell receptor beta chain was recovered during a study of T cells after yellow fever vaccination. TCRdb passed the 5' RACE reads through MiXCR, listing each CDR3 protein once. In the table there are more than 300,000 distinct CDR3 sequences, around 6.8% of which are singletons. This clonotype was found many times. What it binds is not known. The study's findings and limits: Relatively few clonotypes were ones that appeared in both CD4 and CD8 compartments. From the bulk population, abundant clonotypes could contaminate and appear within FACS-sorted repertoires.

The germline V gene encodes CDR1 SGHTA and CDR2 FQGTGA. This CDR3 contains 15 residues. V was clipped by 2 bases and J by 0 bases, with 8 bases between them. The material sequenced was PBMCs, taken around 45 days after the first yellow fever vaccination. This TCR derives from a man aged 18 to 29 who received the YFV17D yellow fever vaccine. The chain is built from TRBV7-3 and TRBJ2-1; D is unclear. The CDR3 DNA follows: TGTGCCAGCAGCTTACAACTCAGCTCCTACAATGAGCAGTTCTTC. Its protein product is CASSLQLSSYNEQFF.